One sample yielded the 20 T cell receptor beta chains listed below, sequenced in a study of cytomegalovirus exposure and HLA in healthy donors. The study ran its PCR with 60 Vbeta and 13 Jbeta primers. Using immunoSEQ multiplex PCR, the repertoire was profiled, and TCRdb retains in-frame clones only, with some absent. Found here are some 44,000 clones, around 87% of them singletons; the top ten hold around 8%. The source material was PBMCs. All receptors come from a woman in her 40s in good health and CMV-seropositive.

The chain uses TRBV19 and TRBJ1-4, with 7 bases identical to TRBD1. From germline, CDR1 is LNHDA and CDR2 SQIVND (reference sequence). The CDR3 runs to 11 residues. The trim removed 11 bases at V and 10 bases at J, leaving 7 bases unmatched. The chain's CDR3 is CACGQAGKLFF. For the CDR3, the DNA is TGTGCCTGTGGACAGGCAGGAAAACTGTTTTTT.

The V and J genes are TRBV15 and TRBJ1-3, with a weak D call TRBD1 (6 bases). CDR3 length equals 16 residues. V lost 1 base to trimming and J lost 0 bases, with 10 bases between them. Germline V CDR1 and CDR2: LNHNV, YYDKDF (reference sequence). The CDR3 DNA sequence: TGTGCCACCAGCAGAGTTGGGGGGGCCTCTGGAAACACCATATATTTT. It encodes CATSRVGGASGNTIYF.

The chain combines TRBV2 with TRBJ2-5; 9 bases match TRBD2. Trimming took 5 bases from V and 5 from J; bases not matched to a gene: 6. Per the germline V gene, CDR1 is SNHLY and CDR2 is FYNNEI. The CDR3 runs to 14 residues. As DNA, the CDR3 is TGTGCCAGCAGTTCCGGGACTAGCTTGGAGACCCAGTACTTC. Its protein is CASSSGTSLETQYF. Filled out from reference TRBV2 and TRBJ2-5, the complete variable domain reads EPEVTQTPSHQVTQMGQEVILRCVPISNHLYFYWYRQILGQKVEFLVSFYNNEISEKSEIFDDQFSVERPDGSNFTLKIRSTKLEDSAMYFCASSSGTSLETQYFGPGTRLLVL.

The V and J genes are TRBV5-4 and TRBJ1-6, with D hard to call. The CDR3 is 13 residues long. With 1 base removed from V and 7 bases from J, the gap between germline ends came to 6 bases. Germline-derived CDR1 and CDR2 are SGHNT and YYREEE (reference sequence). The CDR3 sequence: CASSLILNSPLHF. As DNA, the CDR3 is TGTGCCAGCAGCTTGATTCTAAATTCACCCCTCCACTTT.

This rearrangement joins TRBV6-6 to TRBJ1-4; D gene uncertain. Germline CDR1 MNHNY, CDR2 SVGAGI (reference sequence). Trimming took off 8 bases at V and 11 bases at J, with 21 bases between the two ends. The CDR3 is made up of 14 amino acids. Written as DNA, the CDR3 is TGTGCCAGCCGTTCGACGGGTAACCGGGAGAAACTGTTTTTT. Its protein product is CASRSTGNREKLFF.

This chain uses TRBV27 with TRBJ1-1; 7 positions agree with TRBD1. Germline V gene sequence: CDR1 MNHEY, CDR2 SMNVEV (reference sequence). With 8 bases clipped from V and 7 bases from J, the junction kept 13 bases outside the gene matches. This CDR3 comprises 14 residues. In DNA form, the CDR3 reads TGTGCCAGCTCCCGGATTCAGGGGGTGGGTGAAGCTTTCTTT. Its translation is CASSRIQGVGEAFF.

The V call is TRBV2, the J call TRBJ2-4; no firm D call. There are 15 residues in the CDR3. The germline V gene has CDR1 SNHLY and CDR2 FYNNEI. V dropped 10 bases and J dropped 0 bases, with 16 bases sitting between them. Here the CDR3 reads CATSTGFLAKNIQYF. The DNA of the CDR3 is TGTGCCACCTCAACCGGGTTCCTAGCCAAAAACATTCAGTACTTC.

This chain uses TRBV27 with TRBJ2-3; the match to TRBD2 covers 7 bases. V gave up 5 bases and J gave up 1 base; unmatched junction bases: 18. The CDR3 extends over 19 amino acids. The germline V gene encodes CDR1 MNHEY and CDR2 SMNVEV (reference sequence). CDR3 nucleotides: TGTGCCAGCAGTCCCTCAATTGATAGCGGGTGGGTCGGCACAGATACGCAGTATTTT. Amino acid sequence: CASSPSIDSGWVGTDTQYF.

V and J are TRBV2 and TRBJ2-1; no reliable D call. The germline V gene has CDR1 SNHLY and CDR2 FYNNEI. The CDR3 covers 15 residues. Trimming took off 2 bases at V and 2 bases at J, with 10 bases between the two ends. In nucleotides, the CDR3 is TGTGCCAGCAGTGAATCGCGCGTTGCCTACAATGAGCAGTTCTTC. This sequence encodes CASSESRVAYNEQFF.

DNA for the CDR3: TGTGCCAGCAGCTTAGGGACTAGCGGAAGCACAGATACGCAGTATTTT. Protein product: CASSLGTSGSTDTQYF. This chain links TRBV7-9 with TRBJ2-3; TRBD2 agrees at 10 bases. Per germline, CDR1 SEHNR and CDR2 FQNEAQ (reference sequence). This CDR3 has 16 amino acids. Trimming cost V 1 base and J 0 bases; bases outside gene matches: 1. The full variable domain, in which reference TRBV7-9 and TRBJ2-3 provide the parts outside the CDR3, is DTGVSQNPRHKITKRGQNVTFRCDPISEHNRLYWYRQTLGQGPEFLTYFQNEAQLEKSRLLSDRFSAERPKGSFSTLEIQRTEQGDSAMYLCASSLGTSGSTDTQYFGPGTRLTVL.

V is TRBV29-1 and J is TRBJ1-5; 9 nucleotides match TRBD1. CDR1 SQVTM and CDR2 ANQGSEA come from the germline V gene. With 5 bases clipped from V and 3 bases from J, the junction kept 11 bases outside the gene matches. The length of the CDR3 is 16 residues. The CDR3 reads CSVLGTGLGANQPQHF. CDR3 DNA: TGCAGCGTTCTTGGGACAGGGTTAGGGGCCAATCAGCCCCAGCATTTT.

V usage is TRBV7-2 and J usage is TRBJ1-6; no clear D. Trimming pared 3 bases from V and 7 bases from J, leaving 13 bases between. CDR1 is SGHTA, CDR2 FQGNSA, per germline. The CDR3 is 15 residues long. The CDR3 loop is CASSFQAGSNSPLHF. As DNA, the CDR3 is TGTGCCAGCAGCTTTCAGGCCGGATCAAATTCACCCCTCCACTTT.

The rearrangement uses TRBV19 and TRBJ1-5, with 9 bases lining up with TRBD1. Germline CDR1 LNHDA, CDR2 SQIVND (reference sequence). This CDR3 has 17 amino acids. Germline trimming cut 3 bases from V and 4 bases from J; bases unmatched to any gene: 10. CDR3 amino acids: CASSIPGQGGRNQPQHF. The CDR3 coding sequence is TGTGCCAGTAGTATTCCGGGACAGGGAGGTCGGAATCAGCCCCAGCATTTT.

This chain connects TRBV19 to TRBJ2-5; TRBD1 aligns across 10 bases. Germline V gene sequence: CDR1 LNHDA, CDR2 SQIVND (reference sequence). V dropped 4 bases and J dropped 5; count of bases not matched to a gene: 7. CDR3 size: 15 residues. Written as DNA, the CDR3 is TGTGCCAGTAGTACCCTCGGGACAGGGGAGGAGACCCAGTACTTC. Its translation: CASSTLGTGEETQYF.

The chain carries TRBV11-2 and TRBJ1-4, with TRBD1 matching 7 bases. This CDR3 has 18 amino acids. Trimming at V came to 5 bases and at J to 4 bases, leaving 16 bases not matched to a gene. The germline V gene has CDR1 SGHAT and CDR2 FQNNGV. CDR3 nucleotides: TGTGCCAGCAGCCCAACCCCATTCACAGGGGCGAGTAATGAAAAACTGTTTTTT. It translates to CASSPTPFTGASNEKLFF.

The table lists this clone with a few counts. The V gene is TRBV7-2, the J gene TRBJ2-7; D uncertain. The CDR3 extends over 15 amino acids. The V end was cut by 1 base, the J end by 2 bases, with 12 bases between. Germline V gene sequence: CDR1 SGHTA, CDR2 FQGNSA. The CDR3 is CASSLGVFATYEQYF. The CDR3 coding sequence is TGTGCCAGCAGCTTAGGTGTGTTTGCGACCTACGAGCAGTACTTC.

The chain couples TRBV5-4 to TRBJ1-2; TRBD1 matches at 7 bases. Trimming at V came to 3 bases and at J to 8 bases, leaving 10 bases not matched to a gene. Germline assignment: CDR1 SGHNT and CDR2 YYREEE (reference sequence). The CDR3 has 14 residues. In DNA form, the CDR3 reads TGTGCCAGCAGCTCCACACAGGGGAGCGGCGGCTACACCTTC. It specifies CASSSTQGSGGYTF.

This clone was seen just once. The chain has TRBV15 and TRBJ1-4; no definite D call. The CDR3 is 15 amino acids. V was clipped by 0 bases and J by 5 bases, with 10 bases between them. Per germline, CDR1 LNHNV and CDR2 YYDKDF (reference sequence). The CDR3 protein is CATSRDRPGNEKLFF. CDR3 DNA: TGTGCCACCAGCAGAGATCGCCCTGGCAATGAAAAACTGTTTTTT.

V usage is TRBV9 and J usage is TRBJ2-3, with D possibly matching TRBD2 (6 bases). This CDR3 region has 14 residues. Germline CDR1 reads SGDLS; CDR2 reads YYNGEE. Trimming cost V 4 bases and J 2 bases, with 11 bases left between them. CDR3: CASSKGLDTDTQYF. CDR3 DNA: TGTGCCAGCAGCAAGGGACTTGACACAGATACGCAGTATTTT. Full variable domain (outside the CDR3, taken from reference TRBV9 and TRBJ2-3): DSGVTQTPKHLITATGQRVTLRCSPRSGDLSVYWYQQSLDQGLQFLIQYYNGEERAKGNILERFSAQQFPDLHSELNLSSLELGDSALYFCASSKGLDTDTQYFGPGTRLTVL.

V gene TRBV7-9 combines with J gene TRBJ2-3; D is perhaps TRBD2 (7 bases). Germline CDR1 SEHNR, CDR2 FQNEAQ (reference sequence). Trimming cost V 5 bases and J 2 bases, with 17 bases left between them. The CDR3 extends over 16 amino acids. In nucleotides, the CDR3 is TGTGCCAGCAGCCCCATTGGGAGGGGGGACACAGATACGCAGTATTTT. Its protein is CASSPIGRGDTDTQYF.